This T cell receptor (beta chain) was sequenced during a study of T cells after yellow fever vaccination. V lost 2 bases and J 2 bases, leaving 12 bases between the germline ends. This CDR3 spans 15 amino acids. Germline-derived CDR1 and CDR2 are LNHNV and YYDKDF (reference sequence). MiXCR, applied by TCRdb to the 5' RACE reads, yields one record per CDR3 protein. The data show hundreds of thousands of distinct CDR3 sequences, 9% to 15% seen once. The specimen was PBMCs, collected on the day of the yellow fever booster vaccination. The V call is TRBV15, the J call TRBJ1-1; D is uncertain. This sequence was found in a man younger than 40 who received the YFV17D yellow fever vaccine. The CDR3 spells CATSRSLTPNTEAFF. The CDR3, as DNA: TGTGCCACCAGCAGATCCCTCACGCCCAACACTGAAGCTTTCTTT.